Listed below are T cell receptor beta chains from one sample, sequenced in a study of blood T cells in healthy people across ages. TCRdb re-analysed the 5' RACE reads in MiXCR, keeping a single row per CDR3 protein. The sample lists about 640,000 distinct CDR3 sequences; roughly 58% were seen once. The sample taken for sequencing was blood. The receptors come from a man aged 55 to 69 in good health. The CDR3 runs from the conserved cysteine through the conserved F or W. The D gene is left open where the match is weak. Clone size is given for some rows only: seen once, a few or many times, or a class if the clone is expanded.

V gene	D gene	J gene	clone size	CDR3 DNA	CDR3 protein
TRBV6-4	TRBD1	TRBJ1-4	-	TGTGCCAGCAGTGACGACAGGGGTCTATCTAATGAAAAACTGTTTTTT	CASSDDRGLSNEKLFF
TRBV20-1	-	TRBJ1-5	-	TGCAGTGCTGCGTCCGGGGAGGATAGCAATCAGCCCCAGCATTTT	CSAASGEDSNQPQHF
TRBV10-3	TRBD1	TRBJ2-6	few	TGTGCCATCAGTGAGTCTCCGGGAGTCCACCGGGACAGGGCTGGGGCCAACGTCCTGACTTTC	CAISESPGVHRDRAGANVLTF
TRBV2	-	TRBJ1-6	-	TGTGCCAGCAGAGACCAGTTCTATAATTCACCCCTCCACTTT	CASRDQFYNSPLHF
TRBV9	TRBD1	TRBJ2-3	-	TGTGCCAGCAGCAGACAGGGAAATACGCAGTATTTT	CASSRQGNTQYF
TRBV24-1	-	TRBJ2-5	-	TGTGCCACCAGTAAGTCGGGGAAAGAGACCCAGTACTTC	CATSKSGKETQYF
TRBV10-2	TRBD2	TRBJ2-1	-	TGCGCCAGCAGTGAGGATAGCGGGGTCTACAATGAGCAGTTCTTC	CASSEDSGVYNEQFF
TRBV12-3/TRBV12-4	-	TRBJ1-6	-	TGTGCCAGCAGTTCGGCGGGCTTGGCCCTCCACTTT	CASSSAGLALHF
TRBV7-9	TRBD1	TRBJ2-7	-	TGTGCCAGCAGTTATGGACAGGGGGTGTACGAGCAGTACTTC	CASSYGQGVYEQYF
TRBV4-1	-	TRBJ1-1	-	TGCGCCAGCAGCCAAGACCCGACACGGAACACTGAAGCTTTCTTT	CASSQDPTRNTEAFF
TRBV5-6	TRBD1	TRBJ2-4	few	TGTGCCAGCAGCCCTGGAGGACAGGGCGGCATTCAGTACTTC	CASSPGGQGGIQYF
TRBV20-1	TRBD2	TRBJ2-1	-	TGCAGTGCTCACCCGTCTCGGGGGGATTACAATGAGCAGTTCTTC	CSAHPSRGDYNEQFF
TRBV20-1	TRBD2	TRBJ2-7	-	TGCAGTGCTAGATTGCCCCTTACTAGCGGGAGGGATAGGTACGAGCAGTACTTC	CSARLPLTSGRDRYEQYF
TRBV5-1	-	TRBJ1-1	-	TGCGCCAGCAGCCAAATTGCGGGGGGATCGGCTTTCTTT	CASSQIAGGSAFF
TRBV2	-	TRBJ2-3	-	TGTGCCAGCAGTCGCCTAGCGTCAACTAGCACAGATACGCAGTATTTT	CASSRLASTSTDTQYF
TRBV10-3	-	TRBJ1-2	-	TGTGCCATCAGCGAGGGAACCTATGGCTACACCTTC	CAISEGTYGYTF
TRBV4-1	TRBD1	TRBJ2-1	-	TGCGCCAGCAGCCACCGGACAGGGGAGCAGTTCTTC	CASSHRTGEQFF
TRBV6-6	-	TRBJ2-2	-	TGTGCCAGCAGTTACTCGTCCCCCAACACCGGGGAGCTGTTTTTT	CASSYSSPNTGELFF
TRBV7-2	-	TRBJ2-2	once	TGTGCCAGCAACCGCGGGGGCGCGACCACCGGGGAGCTGTTTTTT	CASNRGGATTGELFF
TRBV2	TRBD2	TRBJ2-1	-	TGTGCCAGCAGTAAGGGACTAGCGGGGTTCTACAATGAGCAGTTCTTC	CASSKGLAGFYNEQFF
TRBV7-9	TRBD1	TRBJ1-1	-	TGTGCCAGCAGAGGGACAGAAGTGGAAGCTTTCTTT	CASRGTEVEAFF
TRBV5-1	-	TRBJ2-5	-	TGCGCCAGCAGCTTGGAGGGGCCATCGAGGTACCAAGAGACCCAGTACTTC	CASSLEGPSRYQETQYF
TRBV12-3/TRBV12-4	-	TRBJ2-3	few	TGTGCCAGCAGTTTAGTCGGGTATACGCAGTATTTT	CASSLVGYTQYF
TRBV11-2	-	TRBJ2-1	many	TGTGCCAGCAGCTTATTGGAGGACGGTTCCAATGAGCAGTTCTTC	CASSLLEDGSNEQFF
TRBV7-9	-	TRBJ2-7	few	TGTGCCAGCAGCATCCTCCCCCACTACGAGCAGTACTTC	CASSILPHYEQYF
TRBV20-1	-	TRBJ2-7	-	TGCAGTGCTCCGACCGGGACTCCCAGTACCTACGAGCAGTACTTC	CSAPTGTPSTYEQYF
TRBV3-1	-	TRBJ2-5	few	TGTGCCAGCAGCCAAGAGTTGAAAACCCAGTACTTC	CASSQELKTQYF
TRBV7-9	-	TRBJ2-5	few	TGTGCCAGCAGCTTTGCTGGGTCGTACCAAGAGACCCAGTACTTC	CASSFAGSYQETQYF
TRBV7-9	-	TRBJ1-2	-	TGTGCCAGCAGCTTAGGCGGGACGAGGTATGGCTACACCTTC	CASSLGGTRYGYTF
TRBV12-3/TRBV12-4	-	TRBJ2-4	-	TGTGCCAGCAGTAATCAGGGAGGCAAAAACATTCAGTACTTC	CASSNQGGKNIQYF
TRBV4-2	TRBD1	TRBJ1-2	few	TGTGCCAGCAGCTATGGACAGGGTAGTAACTATGGCTACACCTTC	CASSYGQGSNYGYTF
TRBV20-1	-	TRBJ2-6	-	TGCAGTGCTAGAGATATCGGTGGGGCCAACGTCCTGACTTTC	CSARDIGGANVLTF
TRBV6-1	-	TRBJ1-6	-	TGTGCCAGCAGGAACAGCGTAATGAGCTCCTATAATTCACCCCTCCACTTT	CASRNSVMSSYNSPLHF
TRBV6-5	-	TRBJ2-6	-	TGTGCCAGCAGCGGACTTGCAAGCTCTGGGGCCAACGTCCTGACTTTC	CASSGLASSGANVLTF
TRBV6-2/TRBV6-3	TRBD2	TRBJ2-5	once	TGTGCCAGCACCGATTCCGGGACTAGCACCCGTAATGAGCAGTACTTC	CASTDSGTSTRNEQYF
TRBV28	TRBD2	TRBJ2-7	-	TGTGCCAGCAGTCCCCCGGGACTAGCGGGGGGTAACTACGAGCAGTACTTC	CASSPPGLAGGNYEQYF
TRBV5-1	-	TRBJ2-1	few	TGCGCCAGCAGGCAGGCGGGCAATGAGCAGTTCTTC	CASRQAGNEQFF
TRBV12-3/TRBV12-4	TRBD1	TRBJ1-5	-	TGTGCCAGCAGTTTGGTGGGACAGGGGAATCAGCCCCAGCATTTT	CASSLVGQGNQPQHF
TRBV28	TRBD1	TRBJ2-5	few	TGTGCCAGCAGTTCGTCCGGGACAGGGGGCTCGGGGACCCAGTACTTC	CASSSSGTGGSGTQYF
TRBV2	-	TRBJ1-5	-	TGTGCCAGCAGTGAAGCAGGGGATTATCAGCCCCAGCATTTT	CASSEAGDYQPQHF
TRBV27	-	TRBJ2-5	few	TGTGCCAGCAGTTTAGTGGGGGCCAGGGAGACCCAGTACTTC	CASSLVGARETQYF
TRBV5-1	-	TRBJ1-4	-	TGCGCCAGCAGCTTGCACAGCGTCAATGAAAAACTGTTTTTT	CASSLHSVNEKLFF
TRBV28	-	TRBJ2-1	-	TGTGCCAGCATACAACGACTTCCGCCGGGTTACAATGAGCAGTTCTTC	CASIQRLPPGYNEQFF
TRBV2	-	TRBJ1-5	many	TGTGCCAGCACCTTAGCGGGGGCCCAGCCCCAGCATTTT	CASTLAGAQPQHF
TRBV7-9	-	TRBJ2-5	-	TGTGCCAGCAGCGGGGGGGGGCCGGAGACCCAGTACTTC	CASSGGGPETQYF
TRBV2	TRBD2	TRBJ2-1	few	TGTGCCAGCAGCCATCGCGGGGGGCCCTCCTACAATGAGCAGTTCTTC	CASSHRGGPSYNEQFF
TRBV27	-	TRBJ1-2	-	TGTGCCAGCAGTTTACTCCGGGACCTAGCAAACTATGGCTACACCTTC	CASSLLRDLANYGYTF
TRBV6-5	TRBD2	TRBJ2-7	-	TGTGCCAGCAGCTTTACTAGCGGAGACTCCTACGAGCAGTACTTC	CASSFTSGDSYEQYF